These T cell receptor beta chains were read from a single sample in a study of blood T cell repertoires in COVID-19. TCRdb keeps only in-frame clones here, not all; method: immunoSEQ multiplex PCR. This table has 310,000 or so clones, around 90% appearing once. The sample comprised peripheral blood. The source of these receptors is an older man with acute or convalescent COVID-19. Both conserved end residues are part of each CDR3. Fields, in order: D gene, clone size, V gene, J gene, CDR3 DNA, CDR3 protein. A D gene is named only where the DNA matches it firmly. Size tells how often a clone was seen (once, few, many) or the class of an expanded clone, and some rows leave it out.

>TRBD2|.|TRBV2|TRBJ2-7
TGTGCCAGCAGATTAGCGGGGGCGAAAACCTACGAGCAGTACTTC
CASRLAGAKTYEQYF
>.|.|TRBV7-6|TRBJ1-5
TGTGCCAGCAGCTTAGGTCCAGGGGATCAGCCCCAGCATTTT
CASSLGPGDQPQHF
>.|.|TRBV2|TRBJ1-2
TGTGCCAGCAGTGAGGACAGCTATGGCTACACCTTC
CASSEDSYGYTF
>.|.|TRBV18|TRBJ2-6
TGTGCCAGCTCACCGGCTCGGGAGTCTGGGGCCAACGTCCTGACTTTC
CASSPARESGANVLTF
>TRBD1|.|TRBV2|TRBJ2-7
TGTGCCAGCGGGTTATTAGCCAGGGGGAGCCAGGACGAGCAGTACTTC
CASGLLARGSQDEQYF
>.|.|TRBV6-6|TRBJ1-5
TGTGCCAGCAGTTACGAAAGGGGGAAGGGTCAGCCCCAGCATTTT
CASSYERGKGQPQHF
>TRBD1|.|TRBV10-3|TRBJ2-7
TGTGCCATCAGACCCGGGACAGGGGAAACCTACGAGCAGTACTTC
CAIRPGTGETYEQYF
>TRBD1|.|TRBV18|TRBJ1-1
TGTGCCAGCTCACCACAGGGGGCGTACACTGAAGCTTTCTTT
CASSPQGAYTEAFF
>TRBD1|once|TRBV7-8|TRBJ1-5
TGTGCCAGCAGCTTAGGGGACAGGGCGAAGCCCCAGCATTTT
CASSLGDRAKPQHF
>TRBD1|.|TRBV3-1/TRBV3-2|TRBJ1-6
TGTGCCAGCAGTCCCGGGACAGGTCCGTATTCACCCCTCCACTTT
CASSPGTGPYSPLHF
>.|.|TRBV6-5|TRBJ2-2
TGTGCCAGCAACAAAAGGGACATCGGGGAGCTGTTTTTT
CASNKRDIGELFF
>TRBD2|.|TRBV5-1|TRBJ2-3
TGCGCCAGCAGTTCCCCCCGGGGGAGGGGAGGTTCCGGGACAGATACGCAGTATTTT
CASSSPRGRGGSGTDTQYF
>.|.|TRBV6-2/TRBV6-3|TRBJ2-7
TGTGCCAGCAGTCAAACCACTAACTACGAGCAGTACTTC
CASSQTTNYEQYF
>TRBD2|.|TRBV2|TRBJ2-3
TGTGCCACACAGTCTAGCGGGGGGACAGATACGCAGTATTTT
CATQSSGGTDTQYF
>.|few|TRBV5-1|TRBJ1-3
TGCGCCAGCAGCTTGGGAACCGACAGGCACTCTGGAAACACCATATATTTT
CASSLGTDRHSGNTIYF
>TRBD1|once|TRBV19|TRBJ2-2
TGTGCCAGTAGTCAACGGACAGGCAGCTCCACCGGGGAGCTGTTTTTT
CASSQRTGSSTGELFF
>TRBD1|.|TRBV20-1|TRBJ2-7
TGCAGTGGCCGACAGGGAAACGAGCAGTACTTC
CSGRQGNEQYF
>TRBD1|.|TRBV5-4|TRBJ2-1
TGTGCCAGCAGCACGGGACAGGGTAAAGGCAATGAGCAGTTCTTC
CASSTGQGKGNEQFF
>.|.|TRBV3-1/TRBV3-2|TRBJ1-1
TGTGCCAGCAGCCAAGGTGGTCCCGGGGTCGGGACTGAAGCTTTCTTT
CASSQGGPGVGTEAFF
>TRBD1|.|TRBV19|TRBJ2-4
TGTGCCAGTAGTACTCGACAGGGACTTCAGTACTTC
CASSTRQGLQYF
>.|.|TRBV5-1|TRBJ1-2
TGCGCCAGCAGCCCCGGAGATGGCTACACCTTC
CASSPGDGYTF
>TRBD2|.|TRBV28|TRBJ2-3
TGTGCCAGCAGTTTATATGGACTAGCGGGAGGAACAGATACGCAGTATTTT
CASSLYGLAGGTDTQYF
>.|.|TRBV19|TRBJ2-1
TGTGCCAGTAGTACCGGCACCCTTGGGAGTGAGCAGTTCTTC
CASSTGTLGSEQFF
>.|.|TRBV5-4|TRBJ2-5
TGTGCCAGCAGCTTGCCTCAAGAGACCCAGTACTTC
CASSLPQETQYF
>TRBD1|.|TRBV9|TRBJ1-6
TGTGCCAGCAGCCCGCAGGGCGGGACAGGGAATGGTTCACCCCTCCACTTT
CASSPQGGTGNGSPLHF
>.|.|TRBV28|TRBJ1-2
TGTGCCAGCAGTCTTCCCCCCGGCAGGGGCTATGGCTACACCTTC
CASSLPPGRGYGYTF
>.|.|TRBV19|TRBJ2-1
TGTGCCAGTAGTATCGACTCCCGCCCAGGGTACAATGAGCAGTTCTTC
CASSIDSRPGYNEQFF
>.|.|TRBV6-5|TRBJ2-1
TGTGCCAGCAGTTACTCGCCCAGCTCCTACAATGAGCAGTTCTTC
CASSYSPSSYNEQFF
>.|.|TRBV27|TRBJ1-1
TGTGCCAGCAGTTTATTTGTGGGGGCAGGAAAGACTGAAGCTTTCTTT
CASSLFVGAGKTEAFF
>TRBD1|.|TRBV5-5|TRBJ1-4
TGTGCCAGCAGCACACAGGGGGCCCCTAATGAAAAACTGTTTTTT
CASSTQGAPNEKLFF
>.|.|TRBV3-1/TRBV3-2|TRBJ2-5
TGTGCCAGCAGCCAAGTGGGCAGTGGCAGGCGAGAGACCCAGTACTTC
CASSQVGSGRRETQYF
>TRBD2|.|TRBV7-3|TRBJ2-1
TGTGCCAGCAGCTTAATCGGTGCGGGGGGCCGCAATGAGCAGTTCTTC
CASSLIGAGGRNEQFF
>.|.|TRBV29-1|TRBJ1-1
TGCAGCGGAGGGTTCCGGAACACTGAAGCTTTCTTT
CSGGFRNTEAFF
>TRBD1|.|TRBV28|TRBJ1-2
TGTGCCAGCAGTTTACCCAGGGGGCCCCCCTATGGCTACACCTTC
CASSLPRGPPYGYTF
>.|.|TRBV30|TRBJ1-2
TGTGCCTGGAGGACCCAGGGTTACTATGGCTACACCTTC
CAWRTQGYYGYTF
>.|.|TRBV3-1/TRBV3-2|TRBJ1-6
TGTGCCAGCAGCCAAGCTCCAGGGACTGTTAATTCACCCCTCCACTTT
CASSQAPGTVNSPLHF
>.|few|TRBV7-2|TRBJ1-2
TGTGCCAGCAGCCCACTTACCTATGGCTACACCTTC
CASSPLTYGYTF
>.|.|TRBV20-1|TRBJ2-3
TGCAGTGCTGCAGCGGGCTCGACGCAGTATTTT
CSAAAGSTQYF
>TRBD1|.|TRBV7-2|TRBJ1-2
TGTGCCAGCAGCTTAGTTGGGCAGGGGGCAAACTATGGCTACACCTTC
CASSLVGQGANYGYTF
>.|few|TRBV28|TRBJ1-3
TGTGCCAGCAGCTCCGGGACACTGACTGGAAACACCATATATTTT
CASSSGTLTGNTIYF
>.|.|TRBV10-2|TRBJ2-1
TGCGCCAGCAGTGAGCAAACCGGGACTGGTGAGTTCTTC
CASSEQTGTGEFF
>.|.|TRBV28|TRBJ2-4
TGTGCCAGCAACGGTCTAGCCAAAAACATTCAGTACTTC
CASNGLAKNIQYF
>.|.|TRBV7-2|TRBJ2-3
TGTGCCAGCAGCTTGGTCGGGATTGCAGATACGCAGTATTTT
CASSLVGIADTQYF
>.|.|TRBV11-1|TRBJ2-3
TGTGCCAGCAGCTTTAAGAGGGTAGATACGCAGTATTTT
CASSFKRVDTQYF
>.|few|TRBV27|TRBJ2-6
TGTGCCAGCTCCAGTAGTGGGCTAGCGTCAGGGGCCAACGTCCTGACTTTC
CASSSSGLASGANVLTF
>TRBD2|.|TRBV28|TRBJ2-7
TGTGCCAGCAGTTTGAGACGGACTAGCGTGTCCTACGAGCAGTACTTC
CASSLRRTSVSYEQYF
>.|.|TRBV6-1|TRBJ2-5
TGTGCCAGCAGTGAAGAAGGACAACTTCTACAAGAGACCCAGTACTTC
CASSEEGQLLQETQYF
>TRBD2|.|TRBV15|TRBJ2-7
TGTGCCACCAGTAGCGGGAGTAGGTCCTACGAGCAGTACTTC
CATSSGSRSYEQYF
>.|.|TRBV29-1|TRBJ2-1
TGCAGCCTAAAGCGGGTGGGGTACAATGAGCAGTTCTTC
CSLKRVGYNEQFF
>.|.|TRBV19|TRBJ1-5
TGTGCCAGTAGTATTTTGGGGGCATATAGCAATCAGCCCCAGCATTTT
CASSILGAYSNQPQHF
>TRBD2|.|TRBV7-9|TRBJ2-1
TGTGCCAGCAGCTCTTGGACTAGCGGGGATTACAATGAGCAGTTCTTC
CASSSWTSGDYNEQFF
>TRBD1|.|TRBV28|TRBJ2-1
TGTGCCAGCAGCCGACCGGACAGGGTGACTTACAATGAGCAGTTCTTC
CASSRPDRVTYNEQFF
>TRBD1|.|TRBV7-9|TRBJ1-4
TGTGCCAGCAGCGCCCGGACAGGCCGTAATGAAAAACTGTTTTTT
CASSARTGRNEKLFF
>TRBD1|.|TRBV29-1|TRBJ1-5
TGCAGCGTTGGGGACAGGCCAGACGTGTGGCAGCCCCAGCATTTT
CSVGDRPDVWQPQHF